Here is one T cell receptor (beta chain) with its context. Its antigen is unidentified. Some clones are missing from TCRdb's copy, which holds only in-frame ones; the method was immunoSEQ multiplex PCR. The data show 120,000 or so clones, around 87% seen once. This entry comes from a study of T cell responses to AZD1222 COVID-19 vaccine. Study background: Analyses pooled second doses at about 4 or about 12 weeks.

Study-level findings and limits: The study reported that nearly half of spike-specific TCRs target unmutated variant regions. The donor group comprised mostly white British people and more females; the analysis possibly underestimated clonal diversity.

Germline-derived CDR1 and CDR2 are MNHNS and SASEGT. V gave up 2 bases and J gave up 8 bases, with 15 bases separating them. The CDR3 is 14 residues long. V gene TRBV6-1 combines with J gene TRBJ1-2; D gene unclear. This clonotype was obtained from an adult in good health. Here the sequenced sample was peripheral blood, taken on day 0 of AZD1222 vaccination. DNA of the CDR3: TGTGCCAGCAGTGAAAATGGGAGCCTGGGAGGCTACACCTTC. It translates to CASSENGSLGGYTF.